The clone carrying this TCR beta chain was seen a handful of times. This sample was included in a study of T-cell memory formation after mild COVID-19. A single record per CDR3 protein comes from TCRdb applying MiXCR to the 5' RACE reads. The sample comprises 400,000 to 500,000 distinct CDR3 sequences, roughly 18% of which are singletons, and 20% to 25% rests with the top ten. Germline values: CDR1 SEHNR, CDR2 FQNEAQ (reference sequence). This CDR3 has 16 amino acids. V was cut by 1 base and J by 5 bases, with 14 bases left in between. This sequence was found in a man younger than 35 who had mild COVID-19 (a few samples of this study predate the infection). Cell type and time point are not known. Sequenced material: PBMCs or a T cell subset sorted from them (not recorded which). The genes are TRBV7-9 and TRBJ2-2, with D possibly matching TRBD2 (5 bases). Here the CDR3 reads CASSLGSGEGTGELFF. CDR3 nucleotides: TGTGCCAGCAGCTTAGGATCCGGGGAAGGGACCGGGGAGCTGTTTTTT.